This T cell receptor (beta chain) was observed in a study of T cell clonality in common variable immunodeficiency. Control and CVID samples contributed equal amounts of genomic DNA. Using immunoSEQ multiplex PCR, the repertoire was profiled, and TCRdb retains in-frame clones only, with some absent. There are approximately 81,000 clones in the sample, none observed a single time. This clone came up many times. Antigen: not known. The read halts 3 residues ahead of the CDR3 end, with the missing end drawn from the germline J gene. General study points: TCRbeta clonality was increased in CVID versus healthy controls. Reportedly, TCR beta sequences from common variable immunodeficiency showed fewer deletions and N-nucleotide insertions.

Both groups were predominantly of Caucasian heritage. The germline V gene encodes CDR1 DFQATT and CDR2 SNEGSKA (reference sequence). V shed 5 bases and J 7 bases; nucleotides not matched to a gene: 14. The CDR3 runs to 16 residues. The chain links TRBV20-1 to TRBJ2-3; 11 bases fit TRBD2. This TCR was sampled from a person aged 18-70 years in good health. Sequenced material: peripheral blood mononuclear cells. The CDR3 is CSAPQTGTSGRHTQYF. The CDR3 DNA, read in part, is TGCAGTGCTCCCCAAACGGGAACTAGCGGGAGACATACG.